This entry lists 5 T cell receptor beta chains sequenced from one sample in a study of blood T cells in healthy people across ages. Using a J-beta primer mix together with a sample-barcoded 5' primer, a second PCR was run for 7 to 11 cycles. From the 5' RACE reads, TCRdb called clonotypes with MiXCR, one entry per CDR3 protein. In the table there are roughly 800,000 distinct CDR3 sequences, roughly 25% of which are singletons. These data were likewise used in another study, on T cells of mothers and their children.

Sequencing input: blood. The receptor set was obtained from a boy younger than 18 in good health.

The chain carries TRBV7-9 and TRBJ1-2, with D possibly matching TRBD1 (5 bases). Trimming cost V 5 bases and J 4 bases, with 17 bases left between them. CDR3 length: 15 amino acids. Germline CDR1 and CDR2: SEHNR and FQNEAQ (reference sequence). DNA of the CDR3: TGTGCCAGCAGCCCCTTCCGGGGGGAACTCTATGGCTACACCTTC. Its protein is CASSPFRGELYGYTF.

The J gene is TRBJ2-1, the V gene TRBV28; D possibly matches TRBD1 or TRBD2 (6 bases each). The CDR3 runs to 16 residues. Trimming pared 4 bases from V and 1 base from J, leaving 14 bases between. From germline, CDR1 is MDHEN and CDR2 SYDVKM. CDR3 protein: CASSSTGGGSYNEQFF. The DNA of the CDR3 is TGTGCCAGCAGTTCGACAGGAGGAGGGTCCTACAATGAGCAGTTCTTC.

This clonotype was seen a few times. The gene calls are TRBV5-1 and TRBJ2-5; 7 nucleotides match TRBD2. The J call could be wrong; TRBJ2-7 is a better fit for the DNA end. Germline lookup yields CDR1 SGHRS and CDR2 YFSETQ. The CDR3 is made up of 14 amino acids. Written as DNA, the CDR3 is TGCGCCAGCAGCGTGGCGGGAGAACCCTACGAGCAGTACTTC. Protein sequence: CASSVAGEPYEQYF.

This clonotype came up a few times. CDR3 sequence reads: CASSLGGRIQETQYF. The CDR3 bases are TGCGCCAGCAGCTTGGGGGGCAGGATTCAAGAGACCCAGTACTTC. This sequence joins TRBV5-1 and TRBJ2-5, with D possibly matching TRBD1 (5 bases). This CDR3 spans 15 amino acids. Trimming took 0 bases from V and 2 from J, leaving 11 bases between them. Germline CDR1 is SGHRS and CDR2 is YFSETQ.

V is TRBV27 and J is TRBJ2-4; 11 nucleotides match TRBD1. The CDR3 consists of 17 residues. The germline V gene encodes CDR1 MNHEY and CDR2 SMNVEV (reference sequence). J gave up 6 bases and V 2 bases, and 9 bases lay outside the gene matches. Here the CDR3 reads CASSLGGTGGKGNIQYF. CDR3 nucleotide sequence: TGTGCCAGCAGTTTAGGTGGGACAGGGGGGAAGGGAAACATTCAGTACTTC.